The 12 T cell receptor beta chains presented below share a single source sample, sequenced in a study of T cell responses to AZD1222 COVID-19 vaccine. The assay was immunoSEQ multiplex PCR, and TCRdb's table has in-frame clones only and misses some. The sample lists around 160,000 clones, around 94% occurring once. The sample was peripheral blood, taken 28 days after the second AZD1222 dose. These receptors were obtained from an adult who received the AZD1222 COVID-19 vaccine.

This rearrangement joins TRBV3-1 (or the pseudogene TRBV3-2) to TRBJ1-5; D is unresolved. V lost 0 bases, J lost 5 bases, and 20 bases lay in between. Germline CDR1 LGHDT, CDR2 YNNKEL (reference sequence). The CDR3 spans 18 residues. DNA for the CDR3: TGTGCCAGCAGCCAAGATAGAACTTGGCCGCCGCGAGATCAGCCCCAGCATTTT. It yields the protein CASSQDRTWPPRDQPQHF.

The chain joins TRBV3-1 (or the pseudogene TRBV3-2) to TRBJ2-1; D remains ambiguous. Germline CDR1 LGHDT, CDR2 YNNKEL (reference sequence). The length of the CDR3 is 17 residues. V was cut by 0 bases and J by 0 bases, with 12 bases left in between. CDR3 in DNA: TGTGCCAGCAGCCAAGAAAAAGCCAGGAGCTCCTACAATGAGCAGTTCTTC. It encodes CASSQEKARSSYNEQFF.

The chain links TRBV7-9 to TRBJ1-2; D ambiguous. The CDR3 runs to 13 residues. The V end lost 0 bases, the J end lost 6 bases, and 8 bases lay between the germline ends. Germline V CDR1 and CDR2: SEHNR, FQNEAQ (reference sequence). This CDR3 reads CASSLAGRDGYTF. CDR3 in DNA: TGTGCCAGCAGCTTAGCGGGAAGGGATGGCTACACCTTC.

The V gene is TRBV5-5, the J gene TRBJ2-5; TRBD2 agrees at 16 bases. In germline, CDR1 is SGHKS, CDR2 YYEKEE (reference sequence). V lost 3 bases to trimming and J lost 5 bases; unmatched junction nucleotides: 13. The CDR3 runs to 19 residues. The CDR3 sequence: CASSSGTSGRALFQETQYF. CDR3 bases: TGTGCCAGCAGCTCCGGGACTAGCGGGAGGGCCTTGTTTCAGGAGACCCAGTACTTC.

The genes are TRBV7-2 and TRBJ2-1; D may be TRBD1 (5 bases). The CDR3 has 15 residues. CDR1 and CDR2 from the germline V gene are SGHTA and FQGNSA. V was clipped by 8 bases and J by 6 bases, with 20 bases between them. The CDR3 region has the DNA TGTGCCAGCTTAAAGGGCGCAGGGAAGGGCAATGAGCAGTTCTTC. The encoded protein is CASLKGAGKGNEQFF.

CDR3 in amino acids: CASSLGSGLPLSTNEKLFF. CDR3 in DNA: TGTGCCAGCAGCTTAGGGTCGGGTCTCCCCCTGTCAACTAATGAAAAACTGTTTTTT. This chain links TRBV7-9 with TRBJ1-4; no clear D. The germline V gene encodes CDR1 SEHNR and CDR2 FQNEAQ (reference sequence). V was cut by 1 base and J by 0 bases, with 18 bases left in between. The length of the CDR3 is 19 residues.

This chain connects TRBV19 to TRBJ1-1, with D hard to call. V lost 3 bases to trimming and J lost 6 bases, with 11 bases between them. CDR1 LNHDA and CDR2 SQIVND come from the germline V gene (reference sequence). The CDR3 is 13 amino acids. The CDR3 protein is CASSIGDSSEAFF. The CDR3 region has the DNA TGTGCCAGTAGTATTGGAGATAGCTCTGAAGCTTTCTTT.

The gene calls are TRBV24-1 and TRBJ2-1; 10 bases fit TRBD1. Germline-derived CDR1 and CDR2 are KGHDR and SFDVKD. The CDR3 has 16 residues. With 4 bases clipped from V and 8 bases from J, the junction kept 10 bases outside the gene matches. The CDR3 reads CATSEAETGGTDEQFF. The CDR3 DNA follows: TGTGCCACCAGTGAGGCGGAGACAGGGGGCACGGATGAGCAGTTCTTC.

This chain links TRBV19 with TRBJ2-1; 8 bases are shared with TRBD2. The CDR3 is made up of 13 amino acids. After removal of 5 bases from V and 5 bases from J, the junction contained 2 bases not matched to a gene. The germline V gene has CDR1 LNHDA and CDR2 SQIVND (reference sequence). CDR3 in DNA: TGTGCCAGTAGTCGGCGGGGGGACAATGAGCAGTTCTTC. Protein product: CASSRRGDNEQFF.

This rearrangement joins TRBV5-1 to TRBJ1-2; 12 nucleotides line up with TRBD1. CDR3 length equals 15 residues. V shed 4 bases, J shed 7 bases, and the junction held 8 bases outside the gene matches. CDR1 and CDR2 (germline): SGHRS, YFSETQ. The CDR3 spells CASSRVGQGAPGYTF. The CDR3 DNA reads TGCGCCAGCAGCCGGGTGGGACAGGGGGCGCCTGGCTACACCTTC. Full variable domain (missing parts from reference TRBV5-1 and TRBJ1-2): KAGVTQTPRYLIKTRGQQVTLSCSPISGHRSVSWYQQTPGQGLQFLFEYFSETQRNKGNFPGRFSGRQFSNSRSEMNVSTLELGDSALYLCASSRVGQGAPGYTFGSGTRLTVV.

The rearrangement joins TRBV4-3 to TRBJ2-6; D is undetermined. The CDR3 spans 16 residues. The germline gives CDR1 LGHNA, CDR2 YSLEER. V lost 0 bases and J 2 bases, leaving 8 bases between the germline ends. The DNA for the CDR3 is TGCGCCAGCAGCCAAGAGGGGTCGACTGGGGCCAACGTCCTGACTTTC. Translated: CASSQEGSTGANVLTF.

This chain joins TRBV30 and TRBJ1-1, with D perhaps TRBD1 (6 bases). The V and J ends lost 0 bases and 5 bases respectively, with 10 bases between them. Germline values: CDR1 GTSNPN, CDR2 SVGIG (reference sequence). The CDR3 totals 13 residues. CDR3 nucleotides: TGTGCCTGGAGTGTTAGGGGGTTGACTGAAGCTTTCTTT. It codes for CAWSVRGLTEAFF. The variable domain in full, completed from reference TRBV30 and TRBJ1-1, reads SQTIHQWPATLVQPVGSPLSLECTVEGTSNPNLYWYRQAAGRGLQLLFYSVGIGQISSEVPQNLSASRPQDRQFILSSKKLLLSDSGFYLCAWSVRGLTEAFFGQGTRLTVV.